A single sample gave rise to the 4 T cell receptor beta chains below, sequenced in a study of blood T cell repertoires in COVID-19. The table came from immunoSEQ multiplex PCR; TCRdb's copy has only in-frame clones and leaves some out. The repertoire consists of more than 95,000 clones, with about 79% occurring once and the leading ten covering about 40%. Sequencing was done on a sample of peripheral blood. Receptors originate from a man between 35 and 55 years old with active or convalescent COVID-19.

The gene calls are TRBV7-6 and TRBJ2-7; 10 bases map to TRBD1. V shed 1 base and J 5 bases; nucleotides not matched to a gene: 5. CDR1 is SGHVS, CDR2 FNYEAQ, per germline. The CDR3 is made up of 15 amino acids. DNA of the CDR3: TGTGCCAGCAGCTTAGGGTGGGACAGGGGCCACGAGCAGTACTTC. It codes for CASSLGWDRGHEQYF.

The chain has TRBV10-1 and TRBJ2-3; a weak D match, TRBD2 (5 bases). Germline CDR1 reads WNHNN; CDR2 reads SYGVQD (reference sequence). The V end was cut by 4 bases, the J end by 6 bases, with 5 bases between. This CDR3 region has 11 residues. CDR3 in amino acids: CASSGGDTQYF. The CDR3 nucleotides read TGCGCCAGCAGTGGAGGGGATACGCAGTATTTT.

This chain links TRBV5-1 with TRBJ2-3, with 12 positions matching TRBD1. This CDR3 has 18 residues. CDR1 SGHRS and CDR2 YFSETQ come from the germline V gene. After removal of 0 bases from V and 3 bases from J, the junction contained 8 bases not matched to a gene. The CDR3 region has the DNA TGCGCCAGCAGCTTGGTGGGACAGGGGGCATTCAATACAGATACGCAGTATTTT. This sequence encodes CASSLVGQGAFNTDTQYF.

This chain links TRBV24-1 with TRBJ2-3, with D unresolved. Germline CDR1 reads KGHDR; CDR2 reads SFDVKD. This CDR3 is built from 12 residues. Trimming removed 1 base at V and 7 bases at J, with 5 bases between. CDR3 amino acids: CATSDLANTQYF. The CDR3 nucleotides read TGTGCCACCAGTGATTTAGCCAATACGCAGTATTTT.